The 28 T cell receptor beta chains in this list originate from one sample, sequenced in a study of beta chain features in type 1 diabetes. Study-level results: In all four CD4+ subsets, TCRB CDR3 length was significantly, moderately reduced in type 1 diabetes.

Antigen specificity for these receptors is unknown. As every portion of the isolated RNA was reverse transcribed, the sequencing read expressed TCRB transcripts. Repertoires were generated with immunoSEQ multiplex PCR, while TCRdb's copy carries only in-frame clones and drops some. The repertoire consists of approximately 170,000 clones, with approximately 7.8% occurring once and the leading ten covering about 0.95%. Sequenced: central memory CD4+ T cells from blood. These receptors were collected from a woman aged 40 to 49 with type 1 diabetes.

V is TRBV6-5 and J is TRBJ1-6; D is unclear. The germline V and J ends were trimmed by 2 bases and 9 bases, with 14 bases remaining between them. The length of the CDR3 is 15 residues. In germline, CDR1 is MNHEY, CDR2 SVGAGI. The CDR3 sequence: CASSYDSVGSSPLHF. The CDR3 region has the DNA TGTGCCAGCAGTTACGACTCTGTAGGTAGTTCACCCCTCCACTTT.

This clone has just a few counts. This chain joins TRBV15 and TRBJ2-3, with TRBD1 matching 8 bases. Germline CDR1 and CDR2: LNHNV and YYDKDF (reference sequence). CDR3 length: 18 amino acids. V shed 1 base and J 3 bases; nucleotides not matched to a gene: 12. The CDR3: CATSRGSGAGGVTDTQYF. The CDR3 DNA is TGTGCCACCAGCAGAGGCTCAGGCGCAGGGGGCGTAACAGATACGCAGTATTTT.

The V and J genes are TRBV4-2 and TRBJ1-2, with 7 nucleotides matching TRBD1. The CDR3 totals 15 residues. Germline CDR1 is LGHNA and CDR2 is YNFKEQ. After removal of 0 bases from V and 5 bases from J, the junction contained 6 bases not matched to a gene. The CDR3 here is CASSQEWGQRYGYTF. The CDR3 coding sequence is TGTGCCAGCAGCCAAGAATGGGGACAGCGGTATGGCTACACCTTC.

The chain carries TRBV6-5 and TRBJ2-1, with D perhaps matching TRBD1 (6 bases). Germline assignment: CDR1 MNHEY and CDR2 SVGAGI. The CDR3 spans 16 residues. The V end lost 2 bases, the J end lost 4 bases, and 15 bases lay between the germline ends. The CDR3 spells CASSYRGTSRYNEQFF. The CDR3 DNA reads as TGTGCCAGCAGTTACAGGGGGACCAGCAGGTACAATGAGCAGTTCTTC.

This clone was detected only a few times. This chain connects TRBV29-1 to TRBJ2-1; D is perhaps TRBD1 (7 bases). Trimming removed 0 bases at V and 13 bases at J, with 19 bases between. The CDR3 has 14 residues. CDR1 and CDR2 (germline): SQVTM, ANQGSEA. Here the CDR3 reads CSVEEQGPGDSQFF. CDR3 nucleotide sequence: TGCAGCGTTGAAGAACAGGGGCCGGGGGACTCTCAGTTCTTC.

There are a few counts of this clone. The gene calls are TRBV7-2 and TRBJ1-6, with D uncertain. The CDR3 extends over 16 amino acids. V was clipped by 1 base and J by 6 bases, with 13 bases between them. CDR1 and CDR2 (germline): SGHTA, FQGNSA. The CDR3 sequence: CASSLGGLQTNSPLHF. The CDR3 DNA reads TGTGCCAGCAGCTTAGGAGGGTTACAGACTAATTCACCCCTCCACTTT.

This chain uses TRBV5-4 with TRBJ2-3, with 7 bases lining up with TRBD2. The germline V gene has CDR1 SGHNT and CDR2 YYREEE (reference sequence). V dropped 3 bases and J dropped 6; count of bases not matched to a gene: 16. This CDR3 region has 17 residues. This CDR3 is CASSSPMGAGAPDTQYF. The CDR3 DNA reads TGTGCCAGCAGCTCCCCCATGGGTGCGGGAGCCCCGGATACGCAGTATTTT. Complete variable domain (other parts from reference TRBV5-4 and TRBJ2-3): ETGVTQSPTHLIKTRGQQVTLRCSSQSGHNTVSWYQQALGQGPQFIFQYYREEENGRGNFPPRFSGLQFPNYSSELNVNALELDDSALYLCASSSPMGAGAPDTQYFGPGTRLTVL.

This clone occurred a few times. The CDR3 bases are TGTGCCAGCTCACCTAACGAAAGAAACTTCGATCAGCCCCAGCATTTT. Protein product: CASSPNERNFDQPQHF. The chain employs TRBV18 and TRBJ1-5; D ambiguous. With 3 bases removed from V and 5 bases from J, the gap between germline ends came to 17 bases. The CDR3 has 16 residues. From germline, CDR1 is KGHSH and CDR2 LQKENI.

The gene calls are TRBV7-9 and TRBJ2-7, with TRBD1 identical over 9 bases. Germline loops: CDR1 SEHNR, CDR2 FQNEAQ (reference sequence). Losses at the gene ends were 3 bases for V and 7 bases for J; bases not matched to a gene: 4. The CDR3 is made up of 13 amino acids. The CDR3 bases are TGTGCCAGCAGCTTTACCGGGACAGGGGAGCAGTACTTC. Protein product: CASSFTGTGEQYF.

The chain recombines TRBV28 with TRBJ2-3; 8 nucleotides line up with TRBD2. After removal of 5 bases from V and 6 bases from J, the junction contained 10 bases not matched to a gene. The CDR3 runs to 15 residues. Germline V gene lookup returns CDR1 MDHEN and CDR2 SYDVKM. CDR3 in amino acids: CASSPPGGRKDTQYF. The DNA of the CDR3 is TGTGCCAGCAGTCCCCCCGGCGGGAGGAAGGATACGCAGTATTTT.

This clone was seen only a few times. CDR3 in amino acids: CASSYWTGSETQYF. For the CDR3, the DNA is TGTGCCAGCAGTTACTGGACAGGGTCGGAGACCCAGTACTTC. The genes are TRBV27 and TRBJ2-5, with TRBD1 matching over 8 bases. Germline V gene sequence: CDR1 MNHEY, CDR2 SMNVEV (reference sequence). V lost 4 bases, J lost 5 bases, and 6 bases stayed unmatched. The CDR3 consists of 14 residues.

The V call is TRBV4-2, the J call TRBJ1-5, with a weak D call TRBD1 (5 bases). The CDR3 sequence is 17 residues long. V dropped 0 bases and J dropped 4 bases, with 16 bases sitting between them. CDR1 is LGHNA, CDR2 YNFKEQ, per germline. Here the CDR3 DNA reads TGTGCCAGCAGCCAAGATTACGGGGGAGATGGGAATCAGCCCCAGCATTTT. As protein: CASSQDYGGDGNQPQHF.

This clone has just a few counts. This sequence joins TRBV30 and TRBJ2-2; 7 nucleotides align to TRBD1. The CDR3 is made up of 14 amino acids. V lost 2 bases, J lost 2 bases, and 2 bases stayed unmatched. The germline V gene encodes CDR1 GTSNPN and CDR2 SVGIG (reference sequence). As DNA, the CDR3 is TGTGCCTGGAGTAGGGGGCCTAACACCGGGGAGCTGTTTTTT. It encodes CAWSRGPNTGELFF.

This clone was recorded a few times. V is TRBV9 and J is TRBJ2-3; D is unclear. CDR1 is SGDLS, CDR2 YYNGEE, per germline. The CDR3 loop spans 14 amino acids. Trimming shortened V by 0 bases and J by 4 bases, and 9 bases separated the two germline ends. CDR3 nucleotide sequence: TGTGCCAGCAGCGTAGATCCGTTCTCAGATACGCAGTATTTT. Protein: CASSVDPFSDTQYF.

This clone appeared a few times. The chain combines TRBV5-1 with TRBJ1-4; D gene unclear. Germline lookup yields CDR1 SGHRS and CDR2 YFSETQ. V was pared by 5 bases and J by 4 bases, with 12 bases between. CDR3 size: 14 residues. The CDR3 bases are TGCGCCAGCAGTCCGGGAGACTTTAATGAAAAACTGTTTTTT. This sequence encodes CASSPGDFNEKLFF. Combining the CDR3 with reference TRBV5-1 and TRBJ1-4 gives the whole variable domain KAGVTQTPRYLIKTRGQQVTLSCSPISGHRSVSWYQQTPGQGLQFLFEYFSETQRNKGNFPGRFSGRQFSNSRSEMNVSTLELGDSALYLCASSPGDFNEKLFFGSGTQLSVL.

V usage is TRBV28 and J usage is TRBJ2-7; D not resolved. The CDR3 is 13 amino acids. The V end lost 6 bases, the J end lost 3 bases, and 12 bases lay between the germline ends. Germline V gives CDR1 MDHEN, CDR2 SYDVKM. This chain's CDR3 is CASRWASNYEQYF. As DNA, the CDR3 is TGTGCCAGCAGGTGGGCCTCCAACTACGAGCAGTACTTC. The full variable domain, in which reference TRBV28 and TRBJ2-7 provide the parts outside the CDR3, is DVKVTQSSRYLVKRTGEKVFLECVQDMDHENMFWYRQDPGLGLRLIYFSYDVKMKEKGDIPEGYSVSREKKERFSLILESASTNQTSMYLCASRWASNYEQYFGPGTRLTVT.

This chain joins TRBV9 and TRBJ2-1; D gene unclear. The CDR3 contains 13 residues. V was trimmed by 0 bases and J by 7 bases, leaving 8 bases between them. Germline CDR1 SGDLS, CDR2 YYNGEE. Here the CDR3 DNA reads TGTGCCAGCAGCGTAGGGCGGATTAATGAGCAGTTCTTC. It encodes CASSVGRINEQFF. The full variable domain, completed using reference TRBV9 and TRBJ2-1, is DSGVTQTPKHLITATGQRVTLRCSPRSGDLSVYWYQQSLDQGLQFLIQYYNGEERAKGNILERFSAQQFPDLHSELNLSSLELGDSALYFCASSVGRINEQFFGPGTRLTVL.

Only a few counts were recorded for this clone. This chain connects TRBV9 to TRBJ2-1, with TRBD2 matching over 12 bases. The CDR3 is made up of 16 amino acids. The J segment lost 7 bases and the V segment lost 0 bases, leaving 5 bases of the junction unmatched. Germline V gives CDR1 SGDLS, CDR2 YYNGEE. The CDR3 loop is CASSVDLTSGRNEQFF. As DNA, the CDR3 is TGTGCCAGCAGCGTAGATCTGACTAGCGGGAGAAATGAGCAGTTCTTC.

This clone has just a few counts. The CDR3 loop reads CATGQVSYNEQFF. The CDR3 DNA is TGTGCCACCGGACAGGTGTCCTACAATGAGCAGTTCTTC. This sequence joins TRBV2 and TRBJ2-1; TRBD1 matches 7 bases. Unmatched junction bases numbered 4, after V lost 10 bases and J lost 1 base. CDR3 length: 13 residues. The V gene's germline CDR1 is SNHLY and CDR2 FYNNEI.

This clone was detected only a few times. CDR3 nucleotide sequence: TGTGCCAGCAGCTTAAGAAGCGGGAGGAACGAGCAGTACTTC. Its translation is CASSLRSGRNEQYF. The chain uses TRBV7-8 and TRBJ2-7, with TRBD2 matching over 9 bases. Trimming removed 2 bases from V and 5 bases from J; junction bases left unmatched: 4. Germline values: CDR1 SGHVS, CDR2 FQNEAQ. The CDR3 is 14 amino acids.

This clone has more than one count but fewer than ten. This chain uses TRBV7-3 with TRBJ2-3; D is unclear. Germline V lookup: CDR1 SGHTA, CDR2 FQGTGA. The CDR3 consists of 15 residues. V dropped 7 bases and J dropped 3 bases, with 17 bases sitting between them. DNA of the CDR3: TGTGCCAGCAACTCGCCTCGCGGTGAAACAGATACGCAGTATTTT. The encoded protein is CASNSPRGETDTQYF. The full variable domain, rest sourced from reference TRBV7-3 and TRBJ2-3, is GAGVSQTPSNKVTEKGKYVELRCDPISGHTALYWYRQSLGQGPEFLIYFQGTGAADDSGLPNDRFFAVRPEGSVSTLKIQRTERGDSAVYLCASNSPRGETDTQYFGPGTRLTVL.

The CDR3 DNA sequence: TGTGCCACCACCCTGACAGGGAAGACTAGTGGGGTTGAGACCCAGTACTTC. This codes for CATTLTGKTSGVETQYF. The chain couples TRBV27 to TRBJ2-5, with D possibly being TRBD1 (7 bases). CDR1 is MNHEY, CDR2 SMNVEV, per germline (reference sequence). Trimming left V 10 bases short and J 5 bases short, with 29 bases between. The CDR3 consists of 17 residues.

J is TRBJ1-4 and V is TRBV28, with D hard to call. The germline V gene encodes CDR1 MDHEN and CDR2 SYDVKM. This CDR3 spans 15 amino acids. With 5 bases removed from V and 0 bases from J, the gap between germline ends came to 10 bases. CDR3 in amino acids: CASSVRSATNEKLFF. Written as DNA, the CDR3 is TGTGCCAGCAGTGTTAGGAGTGCAACTAATGAAAAACTGTTTTTT.

The chain couples TRBV11-2 to TRBJ2-7; possible D gene TRBD1, 5 bases. The CDR3 has 12 residues. Germline V gene lookup returns CDR1 SGHAT and CDR2 FQNNGV. V lost 4 bases and J lost 3, with 7 bases in between. CDR3: CASSSQGYEQYF. Here the CDR3 DNA reads TGTGCCAGCAGCTCCCAGGGCTACGAGCAGTACTTC.

The chain joins TRBV7-9 to TRBJ2-2; D uncertain. V lost 5 bases, J lost 3 bases, and 7 bases lay in between. Germline CDR1 is SEHNR and CDR2 is FQNEAQ (reference sequence). The CDR3 runs 13 residues. For the CDR3, the DNA is TGTGCCAGCAGCCCACCGGACACCGGGGAGCTGTTTTTT. Translating it yields CASSPPDTGELFF.

This sequence joins TRBV7-2 and TRBJ2-1; D may be TRBD2 (5 bases). This CDR3 spans 16 amino acids. Trimming took 6 bases from V and 0 from J, leaving 15 bases between them. Germline V gene sequence: CDR1 SGHTA, CDR2 FQGNSA. This chain's CDR3 is CASRDNRGSSYNEQFF. In DNA form, the CDR3 reads TGTGCCAGCAGAGATAACAGAGGGAGCTCCTACAATGAGCAGTTCTTC. The whole variable domain, remainder taken from reference TRBV7-2 and TRBJ2-1, is GAGVSQSPSNKVTEKGKDVELRCDPISGHTALYWYRQSLGQGLEFLIYFQGNSAPDKSGLPSDRFSAERTGGSVSTLTIQRTQQEDSAVYLCASRDNRGSSYNEQFFGPGTRLTVL.

The table lists this clone with many counts. This chain uses TRBV4-3 with TRBJ1-4; the D gene is possibly TRBD1 (5 bases). The CDR3 is 16 residues long. CDR1 is LGHNA and CDR2 is YSLEER in the germline V gene. V was trimmed by 4 bases and J by 8 bases, leaving 20 bases between them. CDR3 residues: CASSPPGRGFGEKLFF. In DNA, the CDR3 is TGCGCCAGCAGCCCCCCCGGCCGGGGGTTTGGGGAAAAACTGTTTTTT.

This clone was seen a handful of times. The V gene is TRBV19, the J gene TRBJ2-6; D perhaps matches TRBD2 (7 bases). This CDR3 has 16 amino acids. Trimming cost V 8 bases and J 4 bases, with 18 bases left between them. Germline-derived CDR1 and CDR2 are LNHDA and SQIVND (reference sequence). The CDR3 DNA reads as TGTGCCAGTCTCCGGGGGGCGCAGGCCGGGGCCAACGTCCTGACTTTC. Translating gives CASLRGAQAGANVLTF.